These 25 T cell receptor beta chains originate from one sample sequenced in a study of Graves' ophthalmopathy and Graves' hyperthyroidism. Amplifying from RNA transcripts, the study obtained TCR beta CDR3 regions. A first-round RT-PCR used HTBI primers, followed by a second-round multiplex PCR. TCRdb re-derived calls from the multiplex PCR reads in MiXCR, one entry per CDR3 protein. The profile shows under 200,000 distinct CDR3 sequences, 37% of them singletons. The sequencing input was peripheral blood. All receptors derive from a woman aged 40 to 50 with Graves' ophthalmopathy.

This clonotype occurred many times. V usage is TRBV6-1 and J usage is TRBJ2-2; maybe TRBD1 (5 bases). The CDR3 loop spans 14 amino acids. Germline lookup yields CDR1 MNHNS and CDR2 SASEGT. The V end was cut by 5 bases, the J end by 5 bases, with 12 bases between. CDR3 nucleotides: TGTGCCAGCAGTAAGGGGCGCGGAACCGGGGAGCTGTTTTTT. Encoded protein: CASSKGRGTGELFF.

This clonotype appeared many times. V gene TRBV6-2 or TRBV6-3 combines with J gene TRBJ1-2, with no clear D. Trimming pared 8 bases from V and 5 bases from J, leaving 3 bases between. This CDR3 contains 9 residues. CDR1 is MNHEY and CDR2 is SVGEGT in the germline V gene. The CDR3 DNA is TGTGCCAGCTTGTATGGCTACACCTTC. Its protein is CASLYGYTF.

Points on this clonotype: The junction shows a germline mismatch at one end, possibly a read error. The rearrangement joins TRBV6-2 or TRBV6-3 to TRBJ1-1, with D possibly being TRBD1 (6 bases). CDR1 and CDR2 from the germline V gene are MNHEY and SVGEGT. The CDR3 contains 14 residues. CDR3 sequence (DNA): TGTGCCAGCAGTCGCCTCCAAAAACAGGGAGAGGGGGTCTTT. Translation: CASSRLQKQGEGVF.

This clonotype is medium-sized within its sample. The chain carries TRBV20-1 and TRBJ2-5; maybe TRBD2 (6 bases). V was clipped by 3 bases and J by 1 base, with 12 bases between them. The CDR3 is made up of 14 amino acids. The V gene's germline CDR1 is DFQATT and CDR2 SNEGSKA (reference sequence). In DNA, the CDR3 is TGCAGTGCTAGGCGGGGACGGGGCCAAGAGACCCAGTACTTC. It codes for CSARRGRGQETQYF.

J is TRBJ1-5 and V is TRBV6-2 or TRBV6-3; the D is unclear. There are 12 residues in the CDR3. Germline CDR1 MNHEY, CDR2 SVGEGT. The V end lost 1 base, the J end lost 6 bases, and 4 bases lay between the germline ends. CDR3 amino acids: CASSYFGQPQHF. The CDR3 DNA is TGTGCCAGCAGTTACTTCGGTCAGCCCCAGCATTTT.

This clonotype was recorded many times. The CDR3 here is CASRQGASKRDEQYF. The CDR3 DNA follows: TGCGCCAGCAGACAGGGGGCATCGAAGAGGGACGAGCAGTACTTC. V usage is TRBV5-1 and J usage is TRBJ2-7; 9 bases line up with TRBD1. Germline CDR1 SGHRS, CDR2 YFSETQ. The junction had 11 bases not matched to a gene; V was cut back by 5 bases and J by 5 bases. This CDR3 contains 15 residues.

This clonotype was recorded at least ten times. This chain links TRBV10-3 with TRBJ1-5; D is undetermined. Looked up from germline, CDR1 is ENHRY and CDR2 is SYGVKD. This CDR3 contains 14 residues. V lost 0 bases and J lost 5, with 8 bases in between. The chain's CDR3 is CAISESNRDQPQHF. Written as DNA, the CDR3 is TGTGCCATCAGTGAGTCCAATAGGGATCAGCCCCAGCATTTT.

The rearrangement uses TRBV7-8 and TRBJ2-7; tentatively, D is TRBD2 (6 bases). The CDR3 runs to 15 residues. The V end was cut by 2 bases, the J end by 2 bases, with 13 bases between. Germline-derived CDR1 and CDR2 are SGHVS and FQNEAQ. CDR3 protein: CASSLSAGPAYEQYF. CDR3 DNA sequence: TGTGCCAGCAGCTTATCAGCGGGCCCAGCCTACGAGCAGTACTTC.

Here the CDR3 DNA reads TGTGCCAGCAGTTACTCTTTCGGTCGGACACAGACTAACTATGGCTACACCTTC. It translates to CASSYSFGRTQTNYGYTF. The gene calls are TRBV6-2 or TRBV6-3 and TRBJ1-2; D is possibly TRBD1 (5 bases). V was shortened by 0 bases and J by 0 bases, with 17 bases between the two germline ends. Germline V lookup: CDR1 MNHEY, CDR2 SVGEGT. The CDR3 consists of 18 residues.

The genes are TRBV6-5 and TRBJ1-2; TRBD1 aligns across 9 bases. J gave up 8 bases and V 2 bases, and 9 bases lay outside the gene matches. The germline CDR1 and CDR2 sequences are MNHEY and SVGAGI. The length of the CDR3 is 15 residues. The chain's CDR3 is CASSYRTGDPLGYTF. The CDR3 bases are TGTGCCAGCAGTTACAGGACAGGGGATCCTCTCGGCTACACCTTC.

For this clonotype: Germline and junction disagree at one end, which may indicate a read error. The rearrangement joins TRBV6-1 to TRBJ2-2; D remains ambiguous. The length of the CDR3 is 13 residues. CDR1 is MNHNS, CDR2 SASEGT, per germline. The CDR3 sequence is CASLLSNTGELFF. CDR3 nucleotide sequence: TGTGCCAGCCTACTGTCGAACACCGGAGAGCTGTTTTTT.

The V gene is TRBV6-2 or TRBV6-3, the J gene TRBJ2-7; tentative D call: TRBD2 (6 bases). V lost 2 bases and J 2 bases, leaving 13 bases between the germline ends. Germline V lookup: CDR1 MNHEY, CDR2 SVGEGT. CDR3 size: 15 residues. The CDR3 loop reads CASSYSLALTYEQYF. CDR3 nucleotides: TGTGCCAGCAGTTACAGCCTAGCGCTTACCTACGAGCAGTACTTC.

In its sample, this clonotype was seen many times. The chain has TRBV30 and TRBJ2-7, with a weak D call TRBD2 (5 bases). This CDR3 contains 15 residues. V was trimmed by 0 bases and J by 4 bases, leaving 16 bases between them. Per the germline V gene, CDR1 is GTSNPN and CDR2 is SVGIG (reference sequence). The CDR3 sequence is CAWSVRSGNSYEQYF. The CDR3, as DNA: TGTGCCTGGAGTGTAAGAAGCGGTAACTCTTACGAGCAGTACTTC.

This clonotype showed up many times. The CDR3 is CASSLSQSVGTQYF. The CDR3 nucleotides are TGTGCCAGCAGTTTATCACAGTCCGTTGGGACCCAGTACTTC. V is TRBV12-3 or TRBV12-4 and J is TRBJ2-5; no reliable D call. The CDR3 extends over 14 amino acids. Trimming took 2 bases from V and 7 from J, leaving 14 bases between them.

This chain uses TRBV6-1 with TRBJ2-7; either TRBD1 or TRBD2 may fit D (5 bases each). Germline V lookup: CDR1 MNHNS, CDR2 SASEGT. V was pared by 6 bases and J by 10 bases, with 13 bases between. The CDR3 loop spans 11 amino acids. CDR3 loop: CASRGDRTQYF. CDR3 coding DNA: TGTGCCAGCAGAGGGGACCGCACCCAGTACTTC.

This sequence joins TRBV2 and TRBJ2-7; 7 bases map to TRBD1. V gave up 8 bases and J gave up 7 bases; unmatched junction bases: 11. The CDR3 is made up of 13 amino acids. Germline CDR1 SNHLY, CDR2 FYNNEI. The CDR3 reads CASGRSDRREQYF. CDR3 nucleotide sequence: TGTGCCAGCGGCCGATCGGACAGGCGAGAGCAGTACTTC.

V and J are TRBV28 and TRBJ2-5; possibly TRBD1 for D (6 bases). The germline CDR1 and CDR2 sequences are MDHEN and SYDVKM. The CDR3 spans 13 residues. The ends were cut back, 8 bases at V and 5 bases at J, with 15 bases in the middle. DNA for the CDR3: TGTGCCAGCGGGCAGGGGCGAGACGAGACCCAGTACTTC. Encoded protein: CASGQGRDETQYF.

The V and J genes are TRBV28 and TRBJ1-2; possibly TRBD1 for D (5 bases). Germline assignment: CDR1 MDHEN and CDR2 SYDVKM. The V gene lost 1 base and the J gene lost 4 bases, with 10 bases spanning the gap. This CDR3 is 14 amino acids long. This chain's CDR3 is CASSLYRNPYGYTF. For the CDR3, the DNA is TGTGCCAGCAGTTTATACAGGAATCCCTATGGCTACACCTTC.

This chain uses TRBV4-1 with TRBJ1-5, with D possibly matching TRBD1 (6 bases). V dropped 4 bases and J dropped 5 bases, with 15 bases sitting between them. The CDR3 extends over 15 amino acids. Germline CDR1 MGHRA, CDR2 YSYEKL. The CDR3: CASSPGLQGDQPQHF. CDR3 in DNA: TGCGCCAGCAGCCCAGGACTACAGGGAGATCAGCCCCAGCATTTT.

The sample holds many counts of this clonotype. The chain uses TRBV18 and TRBJ2-7; D gene ambiguous. The CDR3 is 13 amino acids. V lost 0 bases, J lost 2 bases, and 5 bases lay in between. The germline gives CDR1 KGHSH, CDR2 LQKENI. The CDR3 DNA is TGTGCCAGCTCACCACCCAGTACCTACGAGCAGTACTTC. Translated, it gives CASSPPSTYEQYF.

This clonotype has a count of ten or more. The genes are TRBV15 and TRBJ2-3; D gene unclear. Trimming shortened V by 5 bases and J by 0 bases, and 12 bases separated the two germline ends. The CDR3 contains 15 residues. CDR1 is LNHNV, CDR2 YYDKDF, per germline (reference sequence). The CDR3, as DNA: TGTGCCACCAGCCCTATGGGCGGCAGCACAGATACGCAGTATTTT. This sequence encodes CATSPMGGSTDTQYF.

The sample holds many counts of this clonotype. The CDR3 does not end in the conserved phenylalanine or tryptophan, so this is likely a read error. This chain joins TRBV6-1 and TRBJ1-2; D ambiguous. CDR1 MNHNS and CDR2 SASEGT come from the germline V gene. This CDR3 is built from 14 residues. The germline V and J ends were trimmed by 4 bases and 4 bases, with 13 bases remaining between them. The CDR3 bases are TGTGCCAGCAGTGTTGAGACGTCGAGCTATGGCTACACCCTC. As protein: CASSVETSSYGYTL.

This clonotype was detected many times. The rearrangement joins TRBV4-3 to TRBJ2-5; 14 bases match TRBD2. CDR3 length: 18 residues. The germline gives CDR1 LGHNA, CDR2 YSLEER. V shed 3 bases and J 3 bases; nucleotides not matched to a gene: 9. The CDR3 spells CASSHTLLTSGREETQYF. CDR3 bases: TGCGCCAGCAGCCATACCCTCCTGACTAGCGGGAGGGAAGAGACCCAGTACTTC.

The table lists this clonotype with many counts. The chain employs TRBV7-2 and TRBJ1-3; no definite D call. The germline V gene encodes CDR1 SGHTA and CDR2 FQGNSA. The ends were cut back, 0 bases at V and 4 bases at J, with 10 bases in the middle. This CDR3 is 15 amino acids long. CDR3 sequence reads: CASSLAPAQGNTIYF. The CDR3 DNA sequence: TGTGCCAGCAGCTTAGCGCCTGCCCAAGGAAACACCATATATTTT. The full variable domain, its missing parts supplied by reference TRBV7-2 and TRBJ1-3, is GAGVSQSPSNKVTEKGKDVELRCDPISGHTALYWYRQSLGQGLEFLIYFQGNSAPDKSGLPSDRFSAERTGGSVSTLTIQRTQQEDSAVYLCASSLAPAQGNTIYFGEGSWLTVV.

The rearrangement links TRBV6-1 to TRBJ2-7; D is perhaps TRBD1 or TRBD2 (5 bases each). This CDR3 is 16 amino acids long. V lost 7 bases to trimming and J lost 6 bases, with 25 bases between them. CDR1 and CDR2 (germline): MNHNS, SASEGT. This CDR3 is CASNAGPGPKTLEQYF. The CDR3 DNA reads as TGTGCCAGCAATGCCGGCCCGGGACCCAAAACCCTCGAGCAGTACTTC.